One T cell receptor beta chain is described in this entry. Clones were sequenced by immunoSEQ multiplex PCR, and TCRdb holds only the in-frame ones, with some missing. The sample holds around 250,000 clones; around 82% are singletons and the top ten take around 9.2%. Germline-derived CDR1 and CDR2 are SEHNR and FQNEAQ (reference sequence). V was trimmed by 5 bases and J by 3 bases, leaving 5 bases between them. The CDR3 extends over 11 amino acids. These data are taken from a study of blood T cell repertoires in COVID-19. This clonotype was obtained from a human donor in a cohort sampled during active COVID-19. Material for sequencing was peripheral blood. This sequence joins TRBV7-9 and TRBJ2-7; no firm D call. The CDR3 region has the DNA TGTGCCAGCAGCACCGGCTACGAGCAGTACTTC. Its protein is CASSTGYEQYF.